This TCR beta chain was profiled in a study of CD8 T cells in ankylosing spondylitis. For TCR beta, libraries came from quantitative 5'-RACE with molecular barcodes. TCRdb redid the calling of the 5' RACE reads with MiXCR, one entry per CDR3 protein. This sample has about 250,000 distinct CDR3 sequences, with roughly 32% found just once. For this clonotype: Its antigen is currently unknown.

Study results and caveats: Blood of patients with ankylosing spondylitis appeared to be characterized by a TCR beta motif of fewer than 10 highly homologous variants. A number of the motif variants had already been described in reactive arthritis synovial fluid and blood.

The material sequenced was blood, either unsorted or a sorted T cell fraction (not recorded which). The receptor was isolated from a male donor with ankylosing spondylitis or in good health (not recorded which).

For the CDR3, the DNA is TGTGCCAGCAGACAACGGACTAGCGGGGGTGGTGAGACCCAGTACTTC. This codes for CASRQRTSGGGETQYF. The rearrangement links TRBV12-3 or TRBV12-4 to TRBJ2-5; TRBD2 agrees at 13 bases. The CDR3 consists of 16 residues. V dropped 6 bases and J dropped 5; count of bases not matched to a gene: 9.